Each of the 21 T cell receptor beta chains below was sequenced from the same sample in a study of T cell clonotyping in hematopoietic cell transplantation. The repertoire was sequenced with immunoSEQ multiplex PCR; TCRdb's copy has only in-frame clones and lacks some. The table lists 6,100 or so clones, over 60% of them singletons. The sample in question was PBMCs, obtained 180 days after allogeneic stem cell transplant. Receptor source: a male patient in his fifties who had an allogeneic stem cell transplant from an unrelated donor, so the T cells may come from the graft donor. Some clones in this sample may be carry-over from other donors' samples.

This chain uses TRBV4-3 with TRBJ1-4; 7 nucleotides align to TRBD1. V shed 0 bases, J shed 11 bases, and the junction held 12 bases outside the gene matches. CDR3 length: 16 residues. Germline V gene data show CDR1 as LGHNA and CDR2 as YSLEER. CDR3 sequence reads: CASSQERGQGFEKLFF. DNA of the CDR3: TGCGCCAGCAGCCAAGAGAGGGGGCAGGGGTTTGAGAAACTGTTTTTT.

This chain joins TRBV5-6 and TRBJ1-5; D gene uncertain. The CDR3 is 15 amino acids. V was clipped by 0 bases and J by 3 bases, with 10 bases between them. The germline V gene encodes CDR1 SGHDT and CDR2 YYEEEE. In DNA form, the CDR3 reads TGTGCCAGCAGCTTGGGTCAACGGGACAATCAGCCCCAGCATTTT. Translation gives CASSLGQRDNQPQHF.

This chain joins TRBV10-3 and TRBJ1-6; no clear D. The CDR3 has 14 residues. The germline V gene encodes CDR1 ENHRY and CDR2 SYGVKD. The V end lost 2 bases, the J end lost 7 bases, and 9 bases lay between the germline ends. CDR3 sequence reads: CAISEGGENSPLHF. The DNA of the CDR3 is TGTGCCATCAGTGAGGGTGGGGAGAATTCACCCCTCCACTTT.

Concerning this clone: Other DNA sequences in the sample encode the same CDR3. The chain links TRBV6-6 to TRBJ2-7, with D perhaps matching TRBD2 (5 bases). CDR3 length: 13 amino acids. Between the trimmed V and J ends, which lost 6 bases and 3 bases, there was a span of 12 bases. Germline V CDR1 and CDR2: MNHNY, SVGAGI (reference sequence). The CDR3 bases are TGTGCCAGCAGACCCGGACTGAACTACGAGCAGTACTTC. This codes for CASRPGLNYEQYF.

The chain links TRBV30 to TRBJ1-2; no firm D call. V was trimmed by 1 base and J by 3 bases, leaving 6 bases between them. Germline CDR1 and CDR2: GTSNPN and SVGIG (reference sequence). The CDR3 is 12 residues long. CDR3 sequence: CAWSDGDYGYTF. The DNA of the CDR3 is TGTGCCTGGAGTGACGGAGACTATGGCTACACCTTC.

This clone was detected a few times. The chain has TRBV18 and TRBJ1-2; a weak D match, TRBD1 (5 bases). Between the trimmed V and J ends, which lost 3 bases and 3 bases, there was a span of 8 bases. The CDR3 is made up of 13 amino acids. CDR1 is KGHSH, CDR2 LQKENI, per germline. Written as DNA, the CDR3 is TGTGCCAGCTCACCGGAGGGGTACTATGGCTACACCTTC. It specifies CASSPEGYYGYTF.

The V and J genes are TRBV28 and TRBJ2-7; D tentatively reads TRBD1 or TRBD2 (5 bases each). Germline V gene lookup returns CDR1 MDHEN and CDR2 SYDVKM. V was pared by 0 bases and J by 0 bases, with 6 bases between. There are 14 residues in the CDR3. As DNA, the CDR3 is TGTGCCAGCAGTTTATGGGGGACCTCCTACGAGCAGTACTTC. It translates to CASSLWGTSYEQYF.

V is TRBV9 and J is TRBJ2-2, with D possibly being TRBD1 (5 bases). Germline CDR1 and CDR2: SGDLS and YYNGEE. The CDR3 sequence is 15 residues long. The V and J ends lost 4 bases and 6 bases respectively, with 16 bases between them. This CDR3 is CASSPTIGRAGELFF. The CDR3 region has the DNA TGTGCCAGCAGCCCCACCATCGGCAGGGCCGGGGAGCTGTTTTTT.

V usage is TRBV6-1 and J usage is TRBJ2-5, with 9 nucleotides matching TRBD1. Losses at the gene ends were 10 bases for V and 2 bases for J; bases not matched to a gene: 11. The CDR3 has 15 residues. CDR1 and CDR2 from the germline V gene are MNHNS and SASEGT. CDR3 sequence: CAIGLGQGPQETQYF. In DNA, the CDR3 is TGTGCCATCGGATTAGGACAGGGGCCTCAAGAGACCCAGTACTTC.

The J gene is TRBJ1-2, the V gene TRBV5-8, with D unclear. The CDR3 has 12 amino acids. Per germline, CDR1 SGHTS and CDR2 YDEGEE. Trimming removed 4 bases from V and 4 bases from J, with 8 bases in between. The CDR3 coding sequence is TGTGCCAGCAGCCTTGACTTCTATGGCTACACCTTC. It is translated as CASSLDFYGYTF.

This CDR3 reads CAWSTRYNQPQHF. The CDR3 coding sequence is TGTGCCTGGAGTACCAGATACAATCAGCCCCAGCATTTT. V is TRBV30 and J is TRBJ1-5; D is uncertain. V lost 2 bases and J 3 bases, leaving 8 bases between the germline ends. The CDR3 is 13 amino acids. The V gene's germline CDR1 is GTSNPN and CDR2 SVGIG (reference sequence).

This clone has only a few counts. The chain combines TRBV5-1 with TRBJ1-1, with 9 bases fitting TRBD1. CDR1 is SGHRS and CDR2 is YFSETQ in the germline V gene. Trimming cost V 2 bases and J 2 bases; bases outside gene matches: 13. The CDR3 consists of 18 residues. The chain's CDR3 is CASSFDRDRDITNTEAFF. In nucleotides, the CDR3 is TGCGCCAGCAGCTTTGACCGGGACAGGGATATCACTAACACTGAAGCTTTCTTT.

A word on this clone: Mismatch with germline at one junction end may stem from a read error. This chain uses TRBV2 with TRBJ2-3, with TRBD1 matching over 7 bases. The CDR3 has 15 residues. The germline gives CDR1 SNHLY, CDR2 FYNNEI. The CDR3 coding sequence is TGTGCCAGCAGAGAAGACAGGGCCCCCCAGTTCACGCAGTATTTT. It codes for CASREDRAPQFTQYF.

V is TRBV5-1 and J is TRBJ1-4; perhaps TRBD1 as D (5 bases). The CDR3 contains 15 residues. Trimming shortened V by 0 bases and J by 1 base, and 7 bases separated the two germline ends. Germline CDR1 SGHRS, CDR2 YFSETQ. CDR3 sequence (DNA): TGCGCCAGCAGCTTGGCGGGGGGAACTAATGAAAAACTGTTTTTT. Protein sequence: CASSLAGGTNEKLFF.

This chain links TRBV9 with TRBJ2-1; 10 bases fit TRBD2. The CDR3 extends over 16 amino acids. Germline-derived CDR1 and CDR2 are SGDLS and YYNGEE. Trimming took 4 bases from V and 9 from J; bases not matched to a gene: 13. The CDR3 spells CASSPFGSGGISEQFF. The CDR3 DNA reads TGTGCCAGCAGCCCGTTTGGTAGCGGGGGGATTAGTGAGCAGTTCTTC.

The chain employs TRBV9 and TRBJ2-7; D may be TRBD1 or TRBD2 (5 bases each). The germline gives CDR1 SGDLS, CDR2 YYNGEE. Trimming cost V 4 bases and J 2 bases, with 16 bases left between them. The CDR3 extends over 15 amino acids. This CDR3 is CASSTTRDAAYEQYF. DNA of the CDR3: TGTGCCAGCAGCACAACCCGGGACGCGGCCTACGAGCAGTACTTC.

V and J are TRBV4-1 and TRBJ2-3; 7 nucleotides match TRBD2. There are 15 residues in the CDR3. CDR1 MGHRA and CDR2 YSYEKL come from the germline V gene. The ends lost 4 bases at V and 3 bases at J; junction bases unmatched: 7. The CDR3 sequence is CASSLSGGRTDTQYF. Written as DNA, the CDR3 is TGCGCCAGCAGCCTTTCGGGGGGAAGAACAGATACGCAGTATTTT.

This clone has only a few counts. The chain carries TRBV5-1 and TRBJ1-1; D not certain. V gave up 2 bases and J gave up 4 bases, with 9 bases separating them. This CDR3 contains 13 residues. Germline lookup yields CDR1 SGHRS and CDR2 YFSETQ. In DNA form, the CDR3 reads TGCGCCAGCAGCTTTGAGGCAGGCACTGAAGCTTTCTTT. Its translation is CASSFEAGTEAFF.

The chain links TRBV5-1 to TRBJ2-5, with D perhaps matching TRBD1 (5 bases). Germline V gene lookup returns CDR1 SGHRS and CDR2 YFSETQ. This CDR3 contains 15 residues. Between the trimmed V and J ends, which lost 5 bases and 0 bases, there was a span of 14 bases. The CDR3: CASSRSGRDQETQYF. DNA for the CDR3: TGCGCCAGCAGTCGGTCGGGCAGGGACCAAGAGACCCAGTACTTC.

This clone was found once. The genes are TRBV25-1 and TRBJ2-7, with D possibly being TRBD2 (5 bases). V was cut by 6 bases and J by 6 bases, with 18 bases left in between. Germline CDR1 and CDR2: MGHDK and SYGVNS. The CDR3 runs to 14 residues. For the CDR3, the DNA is TGTGCCAGCAGACTAGGTCATTCGTCGGGCGAGCAGTACTTC. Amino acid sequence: CASRLGHSSGEQYF.

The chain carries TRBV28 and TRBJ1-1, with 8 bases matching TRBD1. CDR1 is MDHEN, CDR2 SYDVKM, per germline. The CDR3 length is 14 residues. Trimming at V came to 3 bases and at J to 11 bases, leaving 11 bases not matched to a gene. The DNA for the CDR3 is TGTGCCAGCAGTTTTATACCAGGACAGGGCGCCGCTTTCTTT. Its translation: CASSFIPGQGAAFF.